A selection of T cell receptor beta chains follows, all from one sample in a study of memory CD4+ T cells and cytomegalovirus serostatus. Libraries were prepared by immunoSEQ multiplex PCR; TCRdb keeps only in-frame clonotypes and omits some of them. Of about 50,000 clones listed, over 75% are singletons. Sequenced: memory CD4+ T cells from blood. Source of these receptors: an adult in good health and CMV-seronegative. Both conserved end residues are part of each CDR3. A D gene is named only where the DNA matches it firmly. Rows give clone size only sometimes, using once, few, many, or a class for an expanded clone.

DNA: TGTGCCAGCAGCGGGGTAGCCGCCTACAATGAGCAGTTCTTC
CDR3: CASSGVAAYNEQFF
V: TRBV9
size: NA
D: NA
length: 14
J: TRBJ2-1

DNA: TGTGCCAGCAGTTCACCGACCCGGGACTCCCGCGGGGTTGGGCAGTACTTC
CDR3: CASSSPTRDSRGVGQYF
V: TRBV27
size: NA
D: NA
length: 17
J: TRBJ2-5

DNA: TGTGCCAGCAGCCCGGGACTAGCGGGGGTCTCCGAGCAGTACTTC
CDR3: CASSPGLAGVSEQYF
V: TRBV14
size: NA
D: TRBD2
length: 15
J: TRBJ2-7

DNA: TGTGCCAGCAGCTGGGCACGGGGGGCGGGGACTAATGAAAAACTGTTTTTT
CDR3: CASSWARGAGTNEKLFF
V: TRBV7-2
size: NA
D: NA
length: 17
J: TRBJ1-4

DNA: TGTGCCAGCAGCCGCTCGACTAGCGGGGGAATTGGGGAGCAGTTCTTC
CDR3: CASSRSTSGGIGEQFF
V: TRBV7-7
size: NA
D: TRBD2
length: 16
J: TRBJ2-1

DNA: TGTGCCAGCAGCTTATCATCCGAGGGGTTTCAGCCCCAGCATTTT
CDR3: CASSLSSEGFQPQHF
V: TRBV7-8
size: NA
D: NA
length: 15
J: TRBJ1-5

DNA: TGTGCCAGTAGCATGGGGGGGATCTCCAATCCAGCCCAGCATTTT
CDR3: CASSMGGISNPAQHF
V: TRBV19
size: NA
D: NA
length: 15
J: TRBJ1-5

DNA: TGCAGCGTAGCCACAGGGCCCGGGGAGCTGTTTTTT
CDR3: CSVATGPGELFF
V: TRBV29-1
size: NA
D: NA
length: 12
J: TRBJ2-2

DNA: TGTGCCAGCTCTCGCACCGGGACAGGGGATTCACCCCTCCACTTT
CDR3: CASSRTGTGDSPLHF
V: TRBV18
size: NA
D: TRBD1
length: 15
J: TRBJ1-6

DNA: TGTGCCTGGAACGGGAAGGGGAATCAGCCCCAGCATTTT
CDR3: CAWNGKGNQPQHF
V: TRBV30
size: NA
D: NA
length: 13
J: TRBJ1-5

DNA: TGTGCCAGCAGCTTAACTCCCGCCGAGCAGTACTTC
CDR3: CASSLTPAEQYF
V: TRBV5-6
size: NA
D: NA
length: 12
J: TRBJ2-7

DNA: TGTGCCAGCAGTTGGGACAGGGTTGTGACTAATGAAAAACTGTTTTTT
CDR3: CASSWDRVVTNEKLFF
V: TRBV6-5
size: once
D: TRBD1
length: 16
J: TRBJ1-4

DNA: TGTGCCAGCAGTTACGGGGCTAGCGGGCCTAATACGCAGTATTTT
CDR3: CASSYGASGPNTQYF
V: TRBV6-5
size: NA
D: TRBD2
length: 15
J: TRBJ2-3

DNA: TGTGCCAGCAGGGTCCCCGACGGGGGGACTGAAGCTTTCTTT
CDR3: CASRVPDGGTEAFF
V: TRBV6-1
size: NA
D: NA
length: 14
J: TRBJ1-1

DNA: TGTGCCAGCAGTGGGAACAGGGATAGAGGCTACACCTTC
CDR3: CASSGNRDRGYTF
V: TRBV2
size: NA
D: NA
length: 13
J: TRBJ1-2

DNA: TGTGCCAGCAGTTTTTTAGGGCACATGGCGGACTATGGCTACACCTTC
CDR3: CASSFLGHMADYGYTF
V: TRBV28
size: NA
D: NA
length: 16
J: TRBJ1-2

DNA: TGTGCCAGCAGCCAAGATGAGAAGGGCAGGGTATACTCTGGAAACACCATATATTTT
CDR3: CASSQDEKGRVYSGNTIYF
V: TRBV4-2
size: NA
D: NA
length: 19
J: TRBJ1-3

DNA: TGTGCCAGCAGTCCCCGGGACAGGTCTCCCAGGAACGAGCAGTACTTC
CDR3: CASSPRDRSPRNEQYF
V: TRBV27
size: NA
D: TRBD1
length: 16
J: TRBJ2-7

DNA: TGTGCCAGTACCAATACGGCTAGCGGGGGGAGCTCCTACAATGAGCAGTTCTTC
CDR3: CASTNTASGGSSYNEQFF
V: TRBV19
size: NA
D: TRBD2
length: 18
J: TRBJ2-1

DNA: TGTGCCAGCAGTTACTCAGGGCTCGATTATGGCTACACCTTC
CDR3: CASSYSGLDYGYTF
V: TRBV6-5
size: NA
D: NA
length: 14
J: TRBJ1-2